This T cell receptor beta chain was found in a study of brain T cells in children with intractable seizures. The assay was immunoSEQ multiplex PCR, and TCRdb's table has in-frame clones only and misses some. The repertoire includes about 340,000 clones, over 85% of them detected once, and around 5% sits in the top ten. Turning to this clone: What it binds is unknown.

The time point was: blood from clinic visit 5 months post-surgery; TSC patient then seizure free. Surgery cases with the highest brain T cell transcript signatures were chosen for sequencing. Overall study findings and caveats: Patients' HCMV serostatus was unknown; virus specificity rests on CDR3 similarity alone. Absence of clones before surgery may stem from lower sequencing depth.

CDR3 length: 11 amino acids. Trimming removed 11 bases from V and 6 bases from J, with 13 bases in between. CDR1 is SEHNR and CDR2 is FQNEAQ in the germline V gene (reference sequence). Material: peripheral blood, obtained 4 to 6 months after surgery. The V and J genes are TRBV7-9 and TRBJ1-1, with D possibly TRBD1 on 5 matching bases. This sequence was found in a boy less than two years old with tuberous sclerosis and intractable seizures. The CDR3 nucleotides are TGTGCCGGGCAGGGACTGTCTGAAGCTTTCTTT. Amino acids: CAGQGLSEAFF.